Presented here are 27 T cell receptor beta chains from one specimen sequenced in a study of T-cell memory formation after mild COVID-19. Each CDR3 protein is one row after TCRdb ran MiXCR on the 5' RACE reads. The sample gives just over 300,000 distinct CDR3 sequences, roughly a fifth of which show up once; about 21% is in the top ten. The source material was PBMCs or a T cell subset sorted from them (not recorded which). Receptor source: a man between 18 and 35 years old who had mild COVID-19 (a few samples of this study predate the infection). Cell type and time point are not known.

Points on this clonotype: A junction end diverges from the germline sequence, so it may reflect a read error. The chain has TRBV7-7 and TRBJ2-1; tentatively, D is TRBD1 (5 bases). CDR3 length: 15 amino acids. CDR1 and CDR2 from the germline V gene are SSHAT and FNYEAQ (reference sequence). Written as DNA, the CDR3 is TGTGCTAGCAGCTTATCTCTTCAGGGCCCCCGTGAGCAGTTCTTC. Translated, it gives CASSLSLQGPREQFF. Based on the CDR3 plus reference TRBV7-7 and TRBJ2-1, the full variable domain is GAGVSQSPRYKVTKRGQDVTLRCDPISSHATLYWYQQALGQGPEFLTYFNYEAQPDKSGLPSDRFSAERPEGSISTLTIQRTEQRDSAMYRCASSLSLQGPREQFFGPGTRLTVL.

The rearrangement uses TRBV7-2 and TRBJ2-3; 8 bases are shared with TRBD2. V lost 1 base and J lost 5; bases outside the gene matches: 8. This CDR3 has 16 residues. CDR1 is SGHTA and CDR2 is FQGNSA in the germline V gene. The CDR3 loop is CASSLDRRGVKDTQYF. CDR3 DNA: TGTGCCAGCAGCTTAGATCGGCGGGGGGTCAAAGATACGCAGTATTTT.

V gene TRBV6-5 combines with J gene TRBJ2-7; D not certain. V shed 6 bases and J shed 6 bases, with 6 bases lying between them. The CDR3 has 10 residues. In germline, CDR1 is MNHEY, CDR2 SVGAGI. In nucleotides, the CDR3 is TGTGCCAGCAGCCTTTTCGAGCAGTACGTC. Its protein product is CASSLFEQYV.

This clonotype has just one count. This chain uses TRBV29-1 with TRBJ2-3; D gene unclear. Deletions cut 2 bases from V and 3 bases from J, with 15 bases between. This CDR3 region has 15 residues. Germline V CDR1 and CDR2: SQVTM, ANQGSEA. CDR3 protein: CSVETGGTGTDTQYF. The CDR3 nucleotides read TGCAGCGTTGAAACGGGTGGTACCGGGACAGATACGCAGTATTTT.

This chain links TRBV20-1 with TRBJ2-1; the match to TRBD1 covers 11 bases. CDR3 length: 15 residues. The germline V gene encodes CDR1 DFQATT and CDR2 SNEGSKA (reference sequence). Germline trimming cut 3 bases from V and 6 bases from J; bases unmatched to any gene: 7. CDR3 protein: CSASHPGTGGNEQFF. The CDR3 DNA sequence: TGCAGTGCTAGTCATCCCGGGACAGGGGGCAATGAGCAGTTCTTC.

This clonotype was found many times. The chain employs TRBV5-1 and TRBJ2-3; D gene ambiguous. Trimming shortened V by 0 bases and J by 2 bases, and 19 bases separated the two germline ends. From germline, CDR1 is SGHRS and CDR2 YFSETQ. The CDR3 contains 18 residues. The CDR3 DNA follows: TGCGCCAGCAGCTTGGCCATTCACTCCGACCCAGCCACAGATACGCAGTATTTT. This translates into CASSLAIHSDPATDTQYF.

This clonotype was recorded once. The chain has TRBV28 and TRBJ1-5; tentatively, D is TRBD1 (6 bases). V lost 4 bases and J lost 3, with 13 bases in between. CDR1 is MDHEN and CDR2 is SYDVKM in the germline V gene. The CDR3 is made up of 15 amino acids. For the CDR3, the DNA is TGTGCCAGCAGTTCCCTGGACAGAATCAATCAGCCCCAGCATTTT. Translated, it gives CASSSLDRINQPQHF.

The chain joins TRBV2 to TRBJ2-7, with TRBD1 matching 10 bases. The CDR3 is made up of 16 amino acids. V lost 8 bases, J lost 6 bases, and 16 bases stayed unmatched. CDR1 SNHLY and CDR2 FYNNEI come from the germline V gene. The CDR3 reads CASEDRGLRSSGEQYF. As DNA, the CDR3 is TGTGCCAGCGAAGACAGGGGGCTAAGGTCCTCGGGCGAGCAGTACTTC.

The rearrangement uses TRBV6-1 and TRBJ1-2; D possibly corresponds to TRBD1 (6 bases). The V gene lost 8 bases and the J gene lost 8 bases, with 15 bases spanning the gap. The CDR3 has 12 amino acids. Per the germline V gene, CDR1 is MNHNS and CDR2 is SASEGT. In DNA, the CDR3 is TGTGCCAGCCAGACAGGTGGTTACGGCTACACCTTC. Translating gives CASQTGGYGYTF.

The J gene is TRBJ2-2, the V gene TRBV7-2; D is uncertain. This CDR3 region has 15 residues. From germline, CDR1 is SGHTA and CDR2 FQGNSA. Trimming shortened V by 1 base and J by 5 bases, and 11 bases separated the two germline ends. In DNA form, the CDR3 reads TGTGCCAGCAGCTTAGTAGTGGGAATAACCGGGGAGCTGTTTTTT. Its protein is CASSLVVGITGELFF. Full variable domain (missing parts from reference TRBV7-2 and TRBJ2-2): GAGVSQSPSNKVTEKGKDVELRCDPISGHTALYWYRQSLGQGLEFLIYFQGNSAPDKSGLPSDRFSAERTGGSVSTLTIQRTQQEDSAVYLCASSLVVGITGELFFGEGSRLTVL.

This clonotype was detected only a few times. The J gene is TRBJ1-3, the V gene TRBV29-1; D is uncertain. V gave up 6 bases and J gave up 0 bases, with 12 bases separating them. Germline lookup yields CDR1 SQVTM and CDR2 ANQGSEA. The length of the CDR3 is 14 residues. The CDR3 loop is CSVRRRNSGNTIYF. The CDR3 DNA reads as TGCAGCGTAAGACGACGGAACTCTGGAAACACCATATATTTT.

The chain combines TRBV18 with TRBJ2-3, with D tentatively TRBD1 or TRBD2 (6 bases each). The CDR3 spans 14 residues. Germline-derived CDR1 and CDR2 are KGHSH and LQKENI. Deletions cut 2 bases from V and 4 bases from J, with 10 bases between. The CDR3 loop is CASSPMGGADTQYF. The CDR3 DNA follows: TGTGCCAGCTCACCAATGGGGGGCGCAGATACGCAGTATTTT.

This clonotype was recorded many times. The chain couples TRBV6-5 to TRBJ1-6; D unclear. CDR1 and CDR2 (germline): MNHEY, SVGAGI. CDR3 size: 15 residues. V was clipped by 7 bases and J by 10 bases, with 20 bases between them. The CDR3: CASTQSEAYRSPLHF. The CDR3 coding sequence is TGTGCCAGCACCCAATCCGAGGCCTACCGGTCACCCCTCCACTTT.

This clonotype has at least ten counts. The chain is built from TRBV7-9 and TRBJ2-1; D is possibly TRBD2 (6 bases). The germline gives CDR1 SEHNR, CDR2 FQNEAQ (reference sequence). Trimming shortened V by 7 bases and J by 6 bases, and 13 bases separated the two germline ends. The CDR3 has 13 amino acids. CDR3 in amino acids: CASMEGGFNEQFF. CDR3 coding DNA: TGTGCCAGCATGGAGGGTGGGTTCAATGAGCAGTTCTTC.

In its sample, this clonotype was seen a few times. V usage is TRBV6-4 and J usage is TRBJ2-1, with a weak D call TRBD1 (5 bases). Per germline, CDR1 MRHNA and CDR2 SNTAGT. The CDR3 runs 15 residues. Trimming shortened V by 4 bases and J by 6 bases, and 16 bases separated the two germline ends. The CDR3 sequence: CASSVRALGPNEQFF. The CDR3, as DNA: TGTGCCAGCAGTGTAAGGGCTTTGGGGCCCAATGAGCAGTTCTTC.

The chain combines TRBV5-1 with TRBJ1-4, with 9 bases matching TRBD1. With 0 bases clipped from V and 0 bases from J, the junction kept 6 bases outside the gene matches. This CDR3 has 18 amino acids. In germline, CDR1 is SGHRS, CDR2 YFSETQ. Here the CDR3 DNA reads TGCGCCAGCAGCTTGGGAATGGGACAGGGCTCAACTAATGAAAAACTGTTTTTT. Encoded protein: CASSLGMGQGSTNEKLFF.

This clonotype has a handful of counts. The genes are TRBV28 and TRBJ1-1; 9 bases map to TRBD1. V was pared by 6 bases and J by 4 bases, with 9 bases of the junction left unmatched. CDR3 length equals 15 residues. Per the germline V gene, CDR1 is MDHEN and CDR2 is SYDVKM. The CDR3 coding sequence is TGTGCCAGCAGACATACCGGGACAGGGCCCACTGAAGCTTTCTTT. Its translation: CASRHTGTGPTEAFF.

This chain's CDR3 is CASSSHQGYEQYV. In nucleotides, the CDR3 is TGTGCCAGCAGTTCTCATCAGGGTTACGAGCAGTACGTC. The V and J genes are TRBV28 and TRBJ2-7; tentatively, D is TRBD1 (5 bases). Germline values: CDR1 MDHEN, CDR2 SYDVKM. The CDR3 covers 13 residues. The germline V and J ends were trimmed by 4 bases and 4 bases, with 11 bases remaining between them.

The chain is built from TRBV20-1 and TRBJ1-6; no reliable D call. This CDR3 region has 14 residues. The V end lost 1 base, the J end lost 7 bases, and 11 bases lay between the germline ends. Germline CDR1 reads DFQATT; CDR2 reads SNEGSKA (reference sequence). Written as DNA, the CDR3 is TGCAGTGCTAGAGCCCCCAGAGAGAATTCACCCCTCCACTTT. As protein: CSARAPRENSPLHF.

This clonotype was counted between two and nine times. The gene calls are TRBV28 and TRBJ2-7, with D maybe TRBD1 (5 bases). Looked up from germline, CDR1 is MDHEN and CDR2 is SYDVKM. This CDR3 contains 13 residues. The V and J ends lost 7 bases and 2 bases respectively, with 12 bases between them. The CDR3: CASTQGQPYEQYV. The CDR3 bases are TGTGCCAGCACCCAGGGCCAGCCCTACGAGCAGTACGTC.

The rearrangement links TRBV11-2 to TRBJ2-7; D is uncertain. Trimming cost V 3 bases and J 3 bases, with 9 bases left between them. Looked up from germline, CDR1 is SGHAT and CDR2 is FQNNGV. The CDR3 totals 13 residues. CDR3 bases: TGTGCCAGCAGCTTCAGCGAAATCTACGAGCAGTACTTC. It codes for CASSFSEIYEQYF.

This clonotype was counted only a few times. The chain employs TRBV7-3 and TRBJ1-1; D is unclear. This CDR3 has 13 residues. The ends were cut back, 1 base at V and 9 bases at J, with 12 bases in the middle. Germline loops: CDR1 SGHTA, CDR2 FQGTGA. The DNA for the CDR3 is TGTGCCAGCAGCTTAAGCGGCAGCGACCAAGCTTTCTTT. It translates to CASSLSGSDQAFF.

The rearrangement uses TRBV15 and TRBJ1-5; the match to TRBD1 covers 7 bases. This CDR3 spans 15 amino acids. CDR1 LNHNV and CDR2 YYDKDF come from the germline V gene (reference sequence). The V and J ends lost 5 bases and 0 bases, in that order; junction bases with no gene match: 4. CDR3 nucleotide sequence: TGTGCCACCAGCCCAGGGGGGCGTAGCAATCAGCCCCAGCATTTT. It codes for CATSPGGRSNQPQHF.

This clonotype occurred a few times. This chain joins TRBV7-8 and TRBJ1-4; the match to TRBD1 covers 8 bases. The length of the CDR3 is 16 residues. Germline CDR1 is SGHVS and CDR2 is FQNEAQ. The V gene end was trimmed by 8 bases and the J gene end by 2 bases; junction bases not matched to a gene: 10. CDR3 residues: CASSKDRVVTNEKLFF. The DNA for the CDR3 is TGTGCCAGCTCCAAGGACAGGGTCGTTACTAATGAAAAACTGTTTTTT.

The CDR3 bases are TGTGCCAGCAGCGCGAGGGGTATGAGCACAGATACGCAGTATTTT. The encoded protein is CASSARGMSTDTQYF. This chain joins TRBV9 and TRBJ2-3; D may correspond to TRBD1 or TRBD2 (5 bases each). V lost 3 bases and J 0 bases, leaving 11 bases between the germline ends. CDR1 is SGDLS, CDR2 YYNGEE, per germline. The CDR3 runs to 15 residues.

This chain links TRBV7-2 with TRBJ2-1; possibly TRBD1 for D (5 bases). CDR3 length: 15 residues. The V and J ends lost 4 bases and 7 bases respectively, with 17 bases between them. Per germline, CDR1 SGHTA and CDR2 FQGNSA. The CDR3 loop reads CASSSFPGSGNEQFF. The CDR3 DNA reads as TGTGCCAGCAGCTCCTTCCCGGGCTCAGGGAATGAGCAGTTCTTC.

This clonotype was detected a few times. The genes are TRBV29-1 and TRBJ2-3; 11 bases agree with TRBD1. Trimming removed 5 bases from V and 4 bases from J; junction bases left unmatched: 8. The CDR3 covers 15 residues. Germline V lookup: CDR1 SQVTM, CDR2 ANQGSEA. The CDR3, as DNA: TGCAGCGTTATCCGGACAGGGGGCGGCTCAGATACGCAGTATTTT. Amino acid sequence: CSVIRTGGGSDTQYF.